Below are 18 T cell receptor beta chains sequenced from a single sample in a study of T cell responses to AZD1222 COVID-19 vaccine. Method: immunoSEQ multiplex PCR; TCRdb's copy keeps in-frame clones and lacks some. The data contain roughly 140,000 clones, roughly 90% of them singletons. This sample comprised peripheral blood, obtained 28 days after the second AZD1222 dose. The receptor set was obtained from an adult who received the AZD1222 COVID-19 vaccine.

This chain links TRBV6-1 with TRBJ2-7, with no clear D. This CDR3 is built from 15 residues. CDR1 is MNHNS, CDR2 SASEGT, per germline. V lost 3 bases, J lost 0 bases, and 12 bases lay in between. DNA for the CDR3: TGTGCCAGCAGTGAGCCGGGCAGTAGCTCCTACGAGCAGTACTTC. Translated, it gives CASSEPGSSSYEQYF.

This sequence joins TRBV28 and TRBJ2-3, with D tentatively TRBD1 (5 bases). Trimming pared 2 bases from V and 1 base from J, leaving 7 bases between. The CDR3 runs to 14 residues. The germline CDR1 and CDR2 sequences are MDHEN and SYDVKM. The CDR3 sequence is CASSLDSRTDTQYF. In DNA, the CDR3 is TGTGCCAGCAGTTTAGACAGCCGCACAGATACGCAGTATTTT.

This rearrangement joins TRBV5-1 to TRBJ2-2; 10 bases line up with TRBD2. The germline V gene has CDR1 SGHRS and CDR2 YFSETQ. Trimming took 0 bases from V and 4 from J; bases not matched to a gene: 6. This CDR3 is built from 17 residues. DNA of the CDR3: TGCGCCAGCAGCTTGGATACAGCGGGAGGGCCCACCGGGGAGCTGTTTTTT. Protein: CASSLDTAGGPTGELFF. Full variable domain (outside the CDR3, taken from reference TRBV5-1 and TRBJ2-2): KAGVTQTPRYLIKTRGQQVTLSCSPISGHRSVSWYQQTPGQGLQFLFEYFSETQRNKGNFPGRFSGRQFSNSRSEMNVSTLELGDSALYLCASSLDTAGGPTGELFFGEGSRLTVL.

The V and J genes are TRBV7-6 and TRBJ1-1, with TRBD1 as a possible D gene (5 bases). CDR1 and CDR2 from the germline V gene are SGHVS and FNYEAQ. Between the trimmed V and J ends, which lost 1 base and 4 bases, there was a span of 13 bases. This CDR3 region has 15 residues. The CDR3 loop reads CASSLGDGTSTEAFF. The CDR3 DNA reads TGTGCCAGCAGCTTAGGGGACGGAACGAGCACTGAAGCTTTCTTT.

CDR3 in amino acids: CASSQPSLTDTQYF. CDR3 DNA: TGTGCCAGCTCACAACCCTCGCTCACAGATACGCAGTATTTT. This sequence joins TRBV18 and TRBJ2-3; unclear D gene. Deletions cut 4 bases from V and 2 bases from J, with 10 bases between. Per germline, CDR1 KGHSH and CDR2 LQKENI. CDR3 length: 14 residues.

This clone appeared once. This CDR3 reads CASSSSTLAGGRGTREEQYF. CDR3 nucleotides: TGTGCCAGCAGTTCCTCAACACTAGCGGGAGGTCGGGGGACTAGAGAAGAGCAGTACTTC. The rearrangement links TRBV6-2 or TRBV6-3 to TRBJ2-7; 12 bases align to TRBD2. Germline V CDR1 and CDR2: MNHEY, SVGEGT. Trimming took 4 bases from V and 7 from J; bases not matched to a gene: 23. CDR3 length: 20 residues.

The chain is built from TRBV3-1 (or the pseudogene TRBV3-2) and TRBJ2-7; 11 bases are shared with TRBD2. This CDR3 comprises 15 residues. The V and J ends lost 4 bases and 0 bases, in that order; junction bases with no gene match: 2. Germline V gene sequence: CDR1 LGHDT, CDR2 YNNKEL (reference sequence). The CDR3 DNA is TGTGCCAGCAGCCCGGGACTAGCGGCCTCCTACGAGCAGTACTTC. This gives the protein CASSPGLAASYEQYF.

CDR3 bases: TGCAGCGTTCAGGGGGGCAGGGGGCGACCCACAGATACGCAGTATTTT. Its translation: CSVQGGRGRPTDTQYF. The V gene is TRBV29-1, the J gene TRBJ2-3; 8 bases are a match to TRBD1. V was clipped by 5 bases and J by 2 bases; unmatched bases: 12. Per germline, CDR1 SQVTM and CDR2 ANQGSEA. This CDR3 comprises 16 residues.

This clone was seen once. The chain is built from TRBV11-3 and TRBJ1-1; maybe TRBD1 (5 bases). Trimming stripped 6 bases from V and 8 bases from J, with 13 bases between. This CDR3 has 12 residues. CDR1 is SGHNT, CDR2 YENEEA, per germline. The CDR3, as DNA: TGTGCCAGCAGGGGGGGAATAAGCGAAGCTTTCTTT. This translates into CASRGGISEAFF. Drawing the rest from reference TRBV11-3 and TRBJ1-1, the complete variable domain is EAGVVQSPRYKIIEKKQPVAFWCNPISGHNTLYWYLQNLGQGPELLIRYENEEAVDDSQLPKDRFSAERLKGVDSTLKIQPAELGDSAVYLCASRGGISEAFFGQGTRLTVV.

J is TRBJ1-5 and V is TRBV15; possible D gene TRBD1, 5 bases. Trimming pared 0 bases from V and 1 base from J, leaving 10 bases between. The CDR3 loop spans 16 amino acids. Germline CDR1 is LNHNV and CDR2 is YYDKDF (reference sequence). The CDR3 sequence is CATSRDYSGSNQPQHF. CDR3 nucleotide sequence: TGTGCCACCAGCAGAGATTACTCAGGGAGCAATCAGCCCCAGCATTTT.

As DNA, the CDR3 is TGTGCCAGCAGTTTTGAAGGGACCTACGAGCAGTACTTC. The encoded protein is CASSFEGTYEQYF. The chain links TRBV27 to TRBJ2-7; D is undetermined. From germline, CDR1 is MNHEY and CDR2 SMNVEV (reference sequence). The CDR3 is 13 residues long. V was pared by 3 bases and J by 2 bases, with 8 bases between.

This clone came up once. V and J are TRBV3-1 (or the pseudogene TRBV3-2) and TRBJ1-1; the D is unclear. Per the germline V gene, CDR1 is LGHDT and CDR2 is YNNKEL (reference sequence). Trimming cost V 4 bases and J 5 bases, with 20 bases left between them. The CDR3 has 16 amino acids. CDR3 sequence: CASSLQLVGGVTEAFF. The CDR3 DNA is TGTGCCAGCAGCCTCCAGTTGGTGGGTGGGGTTACTGAAGCTTTCTTT.

V is TRBV5-1 and J is TRBJ2-2; 12 nucleotides line up with TRBD2. Germline V gene sequence: CDR1 SGHRS, CDR2 YFSETQ. CDR3 size: 17 residues. J gave up 5 bases and V 2 bases, and 7 bases lay outside the gene matches. The DNA of the CDR3 is TGCGCCAGCAGCTTCCTAACCGGGACTAGCGGGACCGGGGAGCTGTTTTTT. Protein sequence: CASSFLTGTSGTGELFF.

The genes are TRBV14 and TRBJ2-3; maybe TRBD2 (5 bases). Germline assignment: CDR1 SGHDN and CDR2 FVKESK. The CDR3 covers 18 residues. Deletions cut 5 bases from V and 6 bases from J, with 27 bases between. CDR3 sequence reads: CASSDRSRLAHSSDTQYF. CDR3 nucleotide sequence: TGTGCCAGCAGCGACCGATCGCGGCTAGCTCACTCGTCGGATACGCAGTATTTT. The full variable domain, with the rest looked up from reference TRBV14 and TRBJ2-3, is EAGVTQFPSHSVIEKGQTVTLRCDPISGHDNLYWYRRVMGKEIKFLLHFVKESKQDESGMPNNRFLAERTGGTYSTLKVQPAELEDSGVYFCASSDRSRLAHSSDTQYFGPGTRLTVL.

The J gene is TRBJ1-2, the V gene TRBV3-1 (or the pseudogene TRBV3-2), with D tentatively TRBD1 (6 bases). CDR1 and CDR2 from the germline V gene are LGHDT and YNNKEL (reference sequence). V was clipped by 1 base and J by 8 bases, with 14 bases between them. The CDR3 runs 14 residues. The DNA for the CDR3 is TGTGCCAGCAGCCAAGTGTGGGGGGCTGGGGGCTACACCTTC. Translating it yields CASSQVWGAGGYTF.

The genes are TRBV10-1 and TRBJ2-3; no reliable D call. The V end lost 3 bases, the J end lost 5 bases, and 15 bases lay between the germline ends. Per the germline V gene, CDR1 is WNHNN and CDR2 is SYGVQD (reference sequence). This CDR3 region has 15 residues. CDR3 protein: CASSDLSEFGDTQYF. In DNA form, the CDR3 reads TGCGCCAGCAGTGATCTCTCGGAGTTTGGAGATACGCAGTATTTT.

The chain joins TRBV5-4 to TRBJ2-2, with 10 bases matching TRBD2. CDR1 and CDR2 from the germline V gene are SGHNT and YYREEE (reference sequence). The V and J ends lost 0 bases and 2 bases, in that order; junction bases with no gene match: 7. CDR3 length: 18 residues. DNA for the CDR3: TGTGCCAGCAGCTTGGTGGCTAGCGGGAGTTCAAACACCGGGGAGCTGTTTTTT. It translates to CASSLVASGSSNTGELFF.

The CDR3 nucleotides are TGTGCCAGCTCACGGGCAGTGGGGACCAGGGAGCTGTTTTTT. Translated, it gives CASSRAVGTRELFF. The chain is built from TRBV18 and TRBJ2-2; D is possibly TRBD1 or TRBD2 (5 bases each). V shed 4 bases and J shed 9 bases, with 15 bases lying between them. CDR3 length: 14 residues. Germline V gene sequence: CDR1 KGHSH, CDR2 LQKENI.